The 27 T cell receptor beta chains below come from one sample, sequenced in a study of identical twins. MiXCR, run by TCRdb on the 5' RACE reads, gives a single entry per CDR3 protein. The sample consists of approximately 220,000 distinct CDR3 sequences, less than 10% of them appearing once. The source material was memory (CD45RO+) T cells sorted from blood. Source of these receptors: a woman under 30 in good health.

In its sample, this clonotype was seen many times. The chain links TRBV7-2 to TRBJ2-4; D uncertain. Trimming removed 5 bases from V and 8 bases from J, with 10 bases in between. This CDR3 region has 12 residues. Germline V gene data show CDR1 as SGHTA and CDR2 as FQGNSA. This CDR3 reads CASSPLLDIQYF. The DNA for the CDR3 is TGTGCCAGCAGCCCTCTCTTAGACATTCAGTACTTC. Full variable domain (rest looked up from reference TRBV7-2 and TRBJ2-4): GAGVSQSPSNKVTEKGKDVELRCDPISGHTALYWYRQSLGQGLEFLIYFQGNSAPDKSGLPSDRFSAERTGGSVSTLTIQRTQQEDSAVYLCASSPLLDIQYFGAGTRLSVL.

This clonotype was recorded a few times. This sequence joins TRBV29-1 and TRBJ2-3; 10 nucleotides line up with TRBD1. The CDR3 has 15 residues. Trimming removed 7 bases from V and 7 bases from J; junction bases left unmatched: 14. Germline assignment: CDR1 SQVTM and CDR2 ANQGSEA. This CDR3 is CSANGGTGVWNTQYF. As DNA, the CDR3 is TGCAGCGCGAACGGGGGGACAGGGGTATGGAATACGCAGTATTTT.

This clonotype was observed at least ten times. The rearrangement links TRBV6-1 to TRBJ1-5, with 7 bases identical to TRBD1. The CDR3 loop spans 14 amino acids. V lost 5 bases and J lost 12; bases outside the gene matches: 13. Germline CDR1 reads MNHNS; CDR2 reads SASEGT. The CDR3 loop is CASSPTDRSLGQHF. For the CDR3, the DNA is TGTGCCAGCAGTCCCACGGACAGGTCGTTGGGCCAGCATTTT.

V usage is TRBV6-1 and J usage is TRBJ2-5, with D possibly being TRBD2 (7 bases). Germline assignment: CDR1 MNHNS and CDR2 SASEGT. Trimming cost V 2 bases and J 9 bases, with 25 bases left between them. The CDR3 covers 17 residues. CDR3 coding DNA: TGTGCCAGCAGTGAAAACATTTTGAGGGGGGGCGTTTCGGCCCAGTACTTC. Translation gives CASSENILRGGVSAQYF.

The chain couples TRBV7-8 to TRBJ1-5; TRBD1 might be the D (6 bases). This CDR3 has 17 residues. Germline values: CDR1 SGHVS, CDR2 FQNEAQ. Trimming took off 5 bases at V and 2 bases at J, with 19 bases between the two ends. The CDR3 DNA reads TGTGCCAGCAGCAAAAGTACAGGGAAGGTGGGCAATCAGCCCCAGCATTTT. Protein product: CASSKSTGKVGNQPQHF.

This sequence joins TRBV2 and TRBJ2-7; 12 bases fit TRBD2. Per the germline V gene, CDR1 is SNHLY and CDR2 is FYNNEI. V lost 7 bases and J lost 5; bases outside the gene matches: 9. CDR3 size: 15 residues. The CDR3 region is CASTERTSGVHEQYF. The CDR3 DNA reads as TGTGCCAGCACCGAAAGGACTAGCGGGGTCCACGAGCAGTACTTC.

This clonotype was found a few times. The gene calls are TRBV6-1 and TRBJ2-7; tentative D call: TRBD2 (6 bases). V was pared by 10 bases and J by 5 bases, with 24 bases between. CDR3 length equals 15 residues. Germline V gene data show CDR1 as MNHNS and CDR2 as SASEGT. The CDR3 loop reads CATSPVGGENDEQYF. In nucleotides, the CDR3 is TGTGCCACCTCCCCGGTGGGGGGTGAAAATGACGAGCAGTACTTC.

The chain links TRBV7-2 to TRBJ2-1; D might be TRBD1 or TRBD2, each matching 6 bases. CDR1 is SGHTA and CDR2 is FQGNSA in the germline V gene. Trimming removed 2 bases at V and 4 bases at J, with 12 bases between. The length of the CDR3 is 15 residues. CDR3 region: CASSLSGALYNEQFF. CDR3 nucleotides: TGTGCCAGCAGCTTATCGGGGGCCCTTTACAATGAGCAGTTCTTC.

The chain carries TRBV12-5 and TRBJ2-2; D gene uncertain. The V end lost 7 bases, the J end lost 4 bases, and 7 bases lay between the germline ends. CDR1 is LGHNT, CDR2 FRNRAP, per germline. This CDR3 is 12 amino acids long. CDR3 nucleotides: TGTGCTAGTGCAAAGACCACCGGGGAGCTGTTTTTT. It yields the protein CASAKTTGELFF.

V is TRBV5-1 and J is TRBJ2-3, with 7 bases lining up with TRBD2. Trimming at V came to 3 bases and at J to 0 bases, leaving 13 bases not matched to a gene. Germline V gene lookup returns CDR1 SGHRS and CDR2 YFSETQ. The CDR3 spans 18 residues. CDR3 residues: CASSSAPYSGGSTDTQYF. For the CDR3, the DNA is TGCGCCAGCAGCTCCGCGCCCTACTCGGGAGGAAGCACAGATACGCAGTATTTT.

This clonotype was observed a handful of times. The chain combines TRBV12-3 or TRBV12-4 with TRBJ1-1; D is uncertain. The CDR3 is 12 residues long. The V end was cut by 5 bases, the J end by 8 bases, with 12 bases between. The CDR3 here is CASSPSAREAFF. The CDR3 DNA reads as TGTGCCAGCAGTCCCTCGGCCCGAGAAGCTTTCTTT.

The chain recombines TRBV25-1 with TRBJ2-5; 8 nucleotides line up with TRBD1. This CDR3 comprises 18 residues. Germline trimming cut 2 bases from V and 4 bases from J; bases unmatched to any gene: 15. CDR1 is MGHDK, CDR2 SYGVNS, per germline. CDR3 nucleotides: TGTGCCAGCAGTGAACGGTTTTCAGCCAGGGGGCTCGGAGAGACCCAGTACTTC. This translates into CASSERFSARGLGETQYF.

This clonotype came up many times. The chain links TRBV20-1 to TRBJ2-3; maybe TRBD2 (5 bases). Germline V gives CDR1 DFQATT, CDR2 SNEGSKA (reference sequence). V lost 1 base and J 3 bases, leaving 11 bases between the germline ends. This CDR3 contains 14 residues. The chain's CDR3 is CSARGGLATDTQYF. The DNA of the CDR3 is TGCAGTGCTAGAGGAGGACTGGCTACAGATACGCAGTATTTT.

V gene TRBV12-3 or TRBV12-4 combines with J gene TRBJ2-4; D gene unclear. The CDR3 runs 12 residues. Trimming took off 3 bases at V and 2 bases at J, with 2 bases between the two ends. In DNA, the CDR3 is TGTGCCAGCAGTTTCCCCAAAAACATTCAGTACTTC. Amino acids: CASSFPKNIQYF.

This clonotype has ten or more counts. The chain has TRBV12-3 or TRBV12-4 and TRBJ2-7; 7 bases fit TRBD1. J gave up 3 bases and V 4 bases, and 6 bases lay outside the gene matches. CDR3 length equals 14 residues. CDR3 protein: CASSSQGISYEQYF. CDR3 DNA sequence: TGTGCCAGCAGTTCACAGGGGATAAGCTACGAGCAGTACTTC.

The table lists this clonotype with many counts. This CDR3 reads CATSVGANYGYTF. The CDR3 DNA is TGTGCCACCAGCGTAGGGGCTAACTATGGCTACACCTTC. The chain employs TRBV15 and TRBJ1-2; D may be TRBD1 (5 bases). The V gene's germline CDR1 is LNHNV and CDR2 YYDKDF (reference sequence). V was clipped by 5 bases and J by 0 bases, with 7 bases between them. This CDR3 has 13 amino acids.

The chain is built from TRBV2 and TRBJ2-1; possibly TRBD2 for D (7 bases). The CDR3 covers 12 residues. CDR1 is SNHLY and CDR2 is FYNNEI in the germline V gene. Trimming removed 8 bases at V and 9 bases at J, with 14 bases between. The chain's CDR3 is CASGGGPVEQFF. CDR3 sequence (DNA): TGTGCCAGCGGGGGGGGGCCGGTTGAGCAGTTCTTC.

This chain joins TRBV20-1 and TRBJ2-3; D remains ambiguous. With 0 bases removed from V and 6 bases from J, the gap between germline ends came to 22 bases. In germline, CDR1 is DFQATT, CDR2 SNEGSKA (reference sequence). This CDR3 is built from 17 residues. The CDR3 DNA follows: TGCAGTGCTAGAGATCCGTTAACCAGTTCCATAACCGATACGCAGTATTTT. It translates to CSARDPLTSSITDTQYF.

The chain employs TRBV2 and TRBJ2-5; D is uncertain. Germline CDR1 reads SNHLY; CDR2 reads FYNNEI. The CDR3 runs 12 residues. V gave up 7 bases and J gave up 5 bases, with 11 bases separating them. The chain's CDR3 is CASKASRETQYF. CDR3 coding DNA: TGTGCCAGCAAAGCCTCAAGGGAGACCCAGTACTTC.

The rearrangement uses TRBV20-1 and TRBJ2-5, with D uncertain. CDR1 and CDR2 from the germline V gene are DFQATT and SNEGSKA (reference sequence). With 3 bases removed from V and 2 bases from J, the gap between germline ends came to 10 bases. The CDR3 is 13 amino acids. The CDR3 DNA sequence: TGCAGTGCTAGCGGCCCTCGTCAAGAGACCCAGTACTTC. Translating gives CSASGPRQETQYF.

This chain connects TRBV7-2 to TRBJ2-1; 7 bases line up with TRBD1. Germline V gives CDR1 SGHTA, CDR2 FQGNSA. V lost 1 base, J lost 12 bases, and 9 bases stayed unmatched. CDR3 length: 14 amino acids. The CDR3 coding sequence is TGTGCCAGCAGCTTAGGGCAGGGGGATCGTGTGCAGTTCTTC. Amino acids: CASSLGQGDRVQFF.

This clonotype was seen many times. V usage is TRBV7-3 and J usage is TRBJ2-7; 7 bases are shared with TRBD1. The trim removed 5 bases at V and 6 bases at J, leaving 7 bases unmatched. Germline CDR1 is SGHTA and CDR2 is FQGTGA. The CDR3 covers 13 residues. The CDR3 reads CASSPGTVLEQYF. In DNA, the CDR3 is TGTGCCAGCAGCCCCGGGACAGTCCTCGAGCAGTACTTC.

This clonotype was detected a few times. V usage is TRBV9 and J usage is TRBJ2-2; no definite D call. Germline-derived CDR1 and CDR2 are SGDLS and YYNGEE. This CDR3 region has 14 residues. V was pared by 8 bases and J by 0 bases, with 11 bases between. The CDR3 is CASRVSTNTGELFF. CDR3 sequence (DNA): TGTGCCAGTCGGGTCTCAACGAACACCGGGGAGCTGTTTTTT.

The gene calls are TRBV9 and TRBJ1-4; a possible D gene is TRBD1 (6 bases). This CDR3 spans 16 amino acids. Germline V gene lookup returns CDR1 SGDLS and CDR2 YYNGEE. V shed 4 bases and J shed 8 bases, with 21 bases lying between them. The CDR3 region is CASSQATGKGREKLFF. In DNA form, the CDR3 reads TGTGCCAGCAGCCAAGCTACAGGGAAGGGTCGGGAAAAACTGTTTTTT.

The chain uses TRBV11-2 and TRBJ1-2; D gene ambiguous. The CDR3 loop spans 11 amino acids. Germline V gives CDR1 SGHAT, CDR2 FQNNGV. V gave up 3 bases and J gave up 6 bases, with 5 bases separating them. In DNA, the CDR3 is TGTGCCAGCAGCTTTTTGGATGGCTACACCTTC. This translates into CASSFLDGYTF.

This clonotype was picked up a small number of times. This rearrangement joins TRBV6-1 to TRBJ1-2; TRBD1 matches at 9 bases. V shed 3 bases, J shed 8 bases, and the junction held 7 bases outside the gene matches. Germline V gene data show CDR1 as MNHNS and CDR2 as SASEGT. This CDR3 contains 14 residues. The CDR3 loop reads CASSDTGTGSGYTF. The CDR3, as DNA: TGTGCCAGCAGTGATACGGGGACAGGGAGCGGCTACACCTTC.

This clonotype was detected only a few times. V and J are TRBV7-2 and TRBJ2-3; D call uncertain. Germline V gene data show CDR1 as SGHTA and CDR2 as FQGNSA. The CDR3 is made up of 13 amino acids. The V end lost 4 bases, the J end lost 6 bases, and 11 bases lay between the germline ends. Here the CDR3 DNA reads TGTGCCAGCAGCTCGAGCGACTCGGATACGCAGTATTTT. This sequence encodes CASSSSDSDTQYF.